The 15 T cell receptor beta chains below all came from one sample that was sequenced in a study of shared clonotypes between healthy human individuals (dated by TCRdb to the early 2020s). To prepare the library, the immunoSEQ multiplex PCR assay was applied. Imported from immuneACCESS, the table was reduced by TCRdb to in-frame sequences with V and J called. These copies leave out some clones; in studies compared against another copy, an unresolved V gene accounts for under half, and the cause of the remainder is not known. The sample table contains around 1 million clones; only one count was recorded for roughly 72% of them. About 1.5% of the sample rests with the top ten. The specimen sequenced was memory CD4+ T cells sorted from blood. This specimen's cell subset or site label, per the study, means: CD45RA-negative fraction. Source of these receptors: a man younger than 35 in good health.

The CDR3 is CASSNQQGGTEAFF. The CDR3, as DNA: TGTGCCAGCAGCAACCAACAGGGTGGCACTGAAGCTTTCTTT. This sequence joins TRBV5-4 and TRBJ1-1, with TRBD1 as a possible D gene (6 bases). Trimming cost V 4 bases and J 4 bases, with 14 bases left between them. The germline V gene has CDR1 SGHNT and CDR2 YYREEE (reference sequence). CDR3 length: 14 residues. The entire variable domain, with the rest obtained from reference TRBV5-4 and TRBJ1-1, is as follows: ETGVTQSPTHLIKTRGQQVTLRCSSQSGHNTVSWYQQALGQGPQFIFQYYREEENGRGNFPPRFSGLQFPNYSSELNVNALELDDSALYLCASSNQQGGTEAFFGQGTRLTVV.

V is TRBV9 and J is TRBJ2-1; the match to TRBD2 covers 12 bases. The CDR3 sequence is 15 residues long. CDR1 is SGDLS and CDR2 is YYNGEE in the germline V gene. The junction had 3 bases not matched to a gene; V was cut back by 0 bases and J by 8 bases. CDR3 in amino acids: CASSVDASGRDEQFF. CDR3 nucleotide sequence: TGTGCCAGCAGCGTAGATGCTAGCGGGAGGGATGAGCAGTTCTTC.

The J gene is TRBJ1-5, the V gene TRBV19, with TRBD1 identical over 12 bases. There are 15 residues in the CDR3. With V trimmed by 7 bases and J by 5 bases, 6 bases remained unmatched. Per germline, CDR1 LNHDA and CDR2 SQIVND (reference sequence). The CDR3 loop reads CASTPGQGAHQPQHF. For the CDR3, the DNA is TGTGCCAGTACCCCGGGACAGGGGGCCCATCAGCCCCAGCATTTT.

The chain is built from TRBV2 and TRBJ2-7, with TRBD2 identical over 7 bases. V dropped 4 bases and J dropped 6; count of bases not matched to a gene: 6. CDR1 and CDR2 (germline): SNHLY, FYNNEI. This CDR3 comprises 13 residues. The CDR3 DNA reads TGTGCCAGCAGTGGAACTAGCGAGTCCGAGCAGTACTTC. Translated, it gives CASSGTSESEQYF.

The chain links TRBV6-6 to TRBJ2-1, with TRBD2 matching over 13 bases. This CDR3 comprises 16 residues. The trim removed 4 bases at V and 2 bases at J, leaving 2 bases unmatched. The germline V gene encodes CDR1 MNHNY and CDR2 SVGAGI (reference sequence). The CDR3 here is CASSSGTSGTYNEQFF. The CDR3 coding sequence is TGTGCCAGCAGTTCCGGGACTAGCGGGACCTACAATGAGCAGTTCTTC.

The chain uses TRBV7-2 and TRBJ2-7, with 9 bases matching TRBD2. The J segment lost 3 bases and the V segment lost 5 bases, leaving 8 bases of the junction unmatched. From germline, CDR1 is SGHTA and CDR2 FQGNSA. The CDR3 covers 15 residues. For the CDR3, the DNA is TGTGCCAGCAGCCTGCATAGCGGGGGCAGCTACGAGCAGTACTTC. Translated: CASSLHSGGSYEQYF. The full variable domain, in which reference TRBV7-2 and TRBJ2-7 provide the parts outside the CDR3, is GAGVSQSPSNKVTEKGKDVELRCDPISGHTALYWYRQSLGQGLEFLIYFQGNSAPDKSGLPSDRFSAERTGGSVSTLTIQRTQQEDSAVYLCASSLHSGGSYEQYFGPGTRLTVT.

The rearrangement links TRBV15 to TRBJ1-6; TRBD1 matches 9 bases. The CDR3 totals 15 residues. V shed 2 bases and J 6 bases; nucleotides not matched to a gene: 2. Germline loops: CDR1 LNHNV, CDR2 YYDKDF (reference sequence). CDR3 coding DNA: TGTGCCACCAGCAGAATGACAGGGGGTAATTCACCCCTCCACTTT. This gives the protein CATSRMTGGNSPLHF.

At least ten counts were recorded for this clone. The CDR3 sequence: CASNIRDTEAFF. DNA of the CDR3: TGTGCCAGCAACATACGGGACACTGAAGCTTTCTTT. The chain carries TRBV7-2 and TRBJ1-1; D ambiguous. The V gene lost 7 bases and the J gene lost 3 bases, with 9 bases spanning the gap. The CDR3 spans 12 residues. Germline CDR1 is SGHTA and CDR2 is FQGNSA.

In this sample, this clone turned up a few times. V is TRBV6-1 and J is TRBJ1-5, with D possibly matching TRBD1 (6 bases). CDR1 is MNHNS, CDR2 SASEGT, per germline. There are 15 residues in the CDR3. The V and J ends lost 5 bases and 5 bases respectively, with 16 bases between them. CDR3 in DNA: TGTGCCAGCAGTAGGGGAGGGGACATGTATCAGCCCCAGCATTTT. Amino acids: CASSRGGDMYQPQHF.

This chain joins TRBV5-8 and TRBJ2-3, with D unclear. The germline V and J ends were trimmed by 6 bases and 4 bases, with 12 bases remaining between them. The CDR3 has 13 residues. Looked up from germline, CDR1 is SGHTS and CDR2 is YDEGEE. The CDR3 region is CASIPRGADTQYF. The CDR3 bases are TGTGCCAGCATTCCTCGAGGAGCAGATACGCAGTATTTT.

This chain joins TRBV11-3 and TRBJ2-5; no clear D. The CDR3 loop spans 13 amino acids. The V end lost 4 bases, the J end lost 3 bases, and 9 bases lay between the germline ends. Germline CDR1 is SGHNT and CDR2 is YENEEA. The CDR3: CASSSDRKETQYF. CDR3 nucleotides: TGTGCCAGCAGCTCAGACCGGAAAGAGACCCAGTACTTC. The full variable domain, its missing parts supplied by reference TRBV11-3 and TRBJ2-5, is EAGVVQSPRYKIIEKKQPVAFWCNPISGHNTLYWYLQNLGQGPELLIRYENEEAVDDSQLPKDRFSAERLKGVDSTLKIQPAELGDSAVYLCASSSDRKETQYFGPGTRLLVL.

J is TRBJ1-5 and V is TRBV11-2, with 11 bases fitting TRBD1. V dropped 5 bases and J dropped 6; count of bases not matched to a gene: 9. Germline CDR1 is SGHAT and CDR2 is FQNNGV. This CDR3 has 16 amino acids. The CDR3 DNA reads TGTGCCAGCAGCCTGGGGACTGGACAGGGGGCTCAGCCCCAGCATTTT. It codes for CASSLGTGQGAQPQHF.

The sample holds a few counts of this clone. The CDR3 DNA follows: TGCGCCAGCAGCCAATTCCTTGGGGCGGTTGGCTACACCTTC. Protein product: CASSQFLGAVGYTF. The genes are TRBV4-1 and TRBJ1-2, with a tentative D call TRBD1 (5 bases). Trimming left V 2 bases short and J 7 bases short, with 14 bases between. The length of the CDR3 is 14 residues. Germline V gene sequence: CDR1 MGHRA, CDR2 YSYEKL.

This clone appeared a few times. This CDR3 reads CASSTQTGILHF. CDR3 nucleotides: TGTGCCAGTAGTACGCAGACAGGAATCCTCCACTTT. The genes are TRBV19 and TRBJ1-6; TRBD1 is a possible D gene (6 bases). The germline V gene encodes CDR1 LNHDA and CDR2 SQIVND (reference sequence). The CDR3 has 12 amino acids. Deletions cut 4 bases from V and 15 bases from J, with 13 bases between. Full variable domain (missing parts from reference TRBV19 and TRBJ1-6): DGGITQSPKYLFRKEGQNVTLSCEQNLNHDAMYWYRQDPGQGLRLIYYSQIVNDFQKGDIAEGYSVSREKKESFPLTVTSAQKNPTAFYLCASSTQTGILHFGNGTRLTVT.

The chain has TRBV7-3 and TRBJ2-3; a weak D match, TRBD2 (5 bases). Germline loops: CDR1 SGHTA, CDR2 FQGTGA. CDR3 length: 14 residues. V was clipped by 2 bases and J by 0 bases, with 6 bases between them. This CDR3 reads CASSLSSSTDTQYF. In DNA form, the CDR3 reads TGTGCCAGCAGCTTATCTAGCAGCACAGATACGCAGTATTTT.